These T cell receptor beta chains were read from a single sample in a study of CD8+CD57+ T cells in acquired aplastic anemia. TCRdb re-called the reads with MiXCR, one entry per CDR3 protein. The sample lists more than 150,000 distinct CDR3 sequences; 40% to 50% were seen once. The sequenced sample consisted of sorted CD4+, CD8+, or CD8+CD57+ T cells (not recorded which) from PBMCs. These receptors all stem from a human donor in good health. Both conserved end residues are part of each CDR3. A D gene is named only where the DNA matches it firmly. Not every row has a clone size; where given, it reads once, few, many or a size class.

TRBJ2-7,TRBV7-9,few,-,CASSAGVDYEQYF,TGTGCCAGCAGCGCAGGGGTCGACTACGAGCAGTACTTC
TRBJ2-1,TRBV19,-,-,CASSIFVVSNERFF,TGTGCCAGTAGTATTTTTGTAGTCAGCAATGAGCGGTTCTTC
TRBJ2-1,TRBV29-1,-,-,CSVETGHNNNEQFF,TGCAGCGTTGAAACTGGACACAATAACAATGAGCAGTTCTTC
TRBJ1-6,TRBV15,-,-,CATSDLGVDGDYNSPLHF,TGTGCCACCAGCGATCTCGGCGTGGACGGGGACTATAATTCACCCCTCCACTTT
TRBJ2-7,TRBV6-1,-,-,CASRPTTGDEQYF,TGTGCCAGCAGGCCGACGACAGGCGACGAGCAGTACTTC
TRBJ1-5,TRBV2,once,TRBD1,CASSVQTGQNQPQHF,TGTGCCAGCAGTGTACAGACAGGGCAAAATCAGCCCCAGCATTTT
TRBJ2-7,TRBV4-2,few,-,CASSQEGAREQYF,TGTGCCAGCAGCCAAGAGGGCGCGAGGGAGCAGTACTTC
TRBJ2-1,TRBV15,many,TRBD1,CATSRVRTGGNEQFF,TGTGCCACCAGCAGAGTTAGGACAGGGGGCAATGAGCAGTTCTTC
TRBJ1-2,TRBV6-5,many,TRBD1,CASSWDRENYGYTF,TGTGCCAGCAGTTGGGACAGGGAGAACTATGGCTACACCTTC
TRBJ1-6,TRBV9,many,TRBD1,CASSVGDRDTYNSPLHF,TGTGCCAGCAGCGTAGGAGACAGGGACACCTATAATTCACCCCTCCACTTT
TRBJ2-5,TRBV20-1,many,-,CSAKGRQEGQETQYF,TGCAGTGCTAAGGGTAGACAGGAGGGCCAAGAGACCCAGTACTTC
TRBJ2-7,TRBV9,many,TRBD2,CASSAPSGLAGPTYEQYF,TGTGCCAGCAGCGCCCCTTCAGGACTAGCGGGCCCAACCTACGAGCAGTACTTC
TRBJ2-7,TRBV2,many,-,CASSLGVQGGREQYF,TGTGCCAGCAGTCTTGGAGTTCAGGGGGGCCGCGAGCAGTACTTC
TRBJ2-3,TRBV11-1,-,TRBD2,CASSLGRGAGGPTDTQYF,TGTGCCAGCAGCTTAGGAAGGGGAGCGGGGGGCCCCACAGATACGCAGTATTTT
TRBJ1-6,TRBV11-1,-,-,CASSSKGLRAVPERSPLHF,TGTGCCAGCAGCTCTAAAGGGCTACGAGCAGTCCCTGAAAGGTCACCCCTCCACTTT
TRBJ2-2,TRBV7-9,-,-,CASSLVWQELFF,TGTGCCAGCAGCTTAGTTTGGCAGGAGCTGTTTTTT
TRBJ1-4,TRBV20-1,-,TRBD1,CSASRQGATEKLFF,TGCAGTGCTAGTAGACAGGGGGCCACTGAAAAACTGTTTTTT
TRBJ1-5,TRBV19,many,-,CASSVDGGWSNQPQHF,TGTGCCAGTAGTGTGGACGGAGGTTGGAGCAATCAGCCCCAGCATTTT
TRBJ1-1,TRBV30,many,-,CAWSPGPNTEAFF,TGTGCCTGGAGTCCCGGGCCGAACACTGAAGCTTTCTTT
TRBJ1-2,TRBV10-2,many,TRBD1,CASSEPGQGRRNGYTF,TGCGCCAGCAGTGAACCCGGACAGGGGCGGAGGAATGGCTACACCTTC
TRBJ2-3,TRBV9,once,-,CASSLRGVQADTQYF,TGTGCCAGCAGTTTACGGGGAGTTCAGGCAGATACGCAGTATTTT
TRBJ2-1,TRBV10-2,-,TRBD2,CASRLAGDNEQFF,TGCGCCAGCAGACTAGCGGGGGACAATGAGCAGTTCTTC
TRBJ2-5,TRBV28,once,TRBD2,CASSLGLAGIQETQYF,TGTGCCAGCAGTTTGGGACTAGCGGGGATCCAAGAGACCCAGTACTTC
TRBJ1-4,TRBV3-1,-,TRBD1,CASSQGRGRDEKLFF,TGTGCCAGCAGCCAAGGGAGGGGGCGGGATGAAAAACTGTTTTTT
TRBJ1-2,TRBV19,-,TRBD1,CASIQGADGYTF,TGTGCCAGTATCCAGGGGGCGGATGGCTACACCTTC
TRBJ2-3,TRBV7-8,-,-,CASSTGIITDTQYF,TGTGCCAGTAGTACAGGGATTATCACAGATACGCAGTATTTT
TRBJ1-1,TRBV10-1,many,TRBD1,CASSPGQGITPNTEAFF,TGCGCCAGCAGCCCCGGACAGGGTATTACCCCGAACACTGAAGCTTTCTTT
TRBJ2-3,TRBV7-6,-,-,CASARGDTQYF,TGTGCCAGCGCCAGGGGCGATACGCAGTATTTT
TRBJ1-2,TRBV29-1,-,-,CSVEPTGSNYGYTF,TGCAGCGTTGAACCGACAGGTTCTAACTATGGCTACACCTTC
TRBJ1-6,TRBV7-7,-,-,CASSLQQNSPLHF,TGTGCCAGCAGCCTGCAACAGAATTCACCCCTCCACTTT
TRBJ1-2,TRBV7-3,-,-,CASSLKGGILLTF,TGTGCCAGCAGCTTAAAAGGAGGGATTCTGTTAACCTTC
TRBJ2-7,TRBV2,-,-,CASSPGRSTYEQYF,TGTGCCAGCAGCCCGGGACGGTCGACCTACGAGCAGTACTTC
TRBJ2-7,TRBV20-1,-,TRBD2,CSAHGLAGNPYEQYF,TGCAGTGCCCACGGACTAGCGGGAAACCCCTACGAGCAGTACTTC
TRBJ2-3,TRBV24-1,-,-,CATSARREITDTQYF,TGTGCCACCAGTGCTAGACGGGAGATTACAGATACGCAGTATTTT
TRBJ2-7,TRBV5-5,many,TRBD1,CASALDRVSYEQYF,TGTGCCAGCGCATTGGACAGGGTTTCCTACGAGCAGTACTTC
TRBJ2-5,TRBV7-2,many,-,CASSETSSQETQYF,TGTGCCAGCAGCGAGACTAGTTCCCAAGAGACCCAGTACTTC
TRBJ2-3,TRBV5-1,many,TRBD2,CASSLGLAVSTDTQYF,TGCGCCAGCAGCTTGGGACTAGCGGTGAGCACAGATACGCAGTATTTT
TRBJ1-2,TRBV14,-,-,CASSRGSERGYGYTF,TGTGCCAGCAGCCGAGGTAGCGAAAGAGGCTATGGCTATACCTTC
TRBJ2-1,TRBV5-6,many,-,CASRGGRDSYNEQFF,TGTGCCAGCAGGGGGGGCCGGGATTCCTACAATGAGCAGTTCTTC
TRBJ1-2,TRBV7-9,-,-,CASNQDSAYGYTF,TGTGCCAGCAACCAGGACAGTGCCTATGGCTACACCTTC
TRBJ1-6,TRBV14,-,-,CASSQEWILMSPLHF,TGTGCCAGCAGCCAAGAGTGGATATTAATGTCACCCCTCCACTTT
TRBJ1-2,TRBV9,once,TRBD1,CASRSRDRVSDGYTF,TGTGCCAGCAGATCCCGGGACAGGGTTTCTGATGGCTACACCTTC
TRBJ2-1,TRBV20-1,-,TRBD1,CSARDRDSYNEQFF,TGCAGTGCTAGGGACAGGGATTCCTACAATGAGCAGTTCTTC
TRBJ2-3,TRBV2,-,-,CASRSLAGDTQYF,TGTGCCAGCAGGTCACTAGCCGGAGATACGCAGTATTTT
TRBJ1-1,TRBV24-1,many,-,CATSDPLARAFF,TGTGCCACCAGTGATCCCCTGGCGCGAGCTTTCTTT
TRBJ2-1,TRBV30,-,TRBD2,CAWRASGAYNEQFF,TGTGCCTGGCGTGCTAGCGGCGCTTACAATGAGCAGTTCTTC
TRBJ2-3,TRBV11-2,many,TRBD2,CASGAGRARTDTQYF,TGTGCCAGCGGGGCCGGGAGGGCCAGGACAGATACGCAGTATTTT
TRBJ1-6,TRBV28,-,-,CASGLTFNSPLHF,TGTGCCAGCGGTCTCACGTTTAATTCACCCCTCCACTTT
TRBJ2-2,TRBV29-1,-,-,CSVEDAGTNSGELFF,TGCAGCGTTGAAGATGCGGGCACTAACTCGGGGGAGCTGTTTTTT
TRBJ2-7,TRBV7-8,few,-,CASSWTVSYEQYF,TGTGCCAGTAGTTGGACGGTCTCCTACGAGCAGTACTTC